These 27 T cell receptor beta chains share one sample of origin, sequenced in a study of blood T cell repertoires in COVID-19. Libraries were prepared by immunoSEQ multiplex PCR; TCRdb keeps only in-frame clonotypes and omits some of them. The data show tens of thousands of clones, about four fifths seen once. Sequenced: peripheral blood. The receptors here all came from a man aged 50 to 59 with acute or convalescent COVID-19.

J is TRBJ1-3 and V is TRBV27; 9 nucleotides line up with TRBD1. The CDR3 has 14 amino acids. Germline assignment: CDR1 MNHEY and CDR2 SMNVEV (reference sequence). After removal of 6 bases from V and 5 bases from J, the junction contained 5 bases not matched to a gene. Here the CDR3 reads CASSTQGARNTIYF. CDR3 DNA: TGTGCCAGCAGCACACAGGGGGCTAGAAACACCATATATTTT.

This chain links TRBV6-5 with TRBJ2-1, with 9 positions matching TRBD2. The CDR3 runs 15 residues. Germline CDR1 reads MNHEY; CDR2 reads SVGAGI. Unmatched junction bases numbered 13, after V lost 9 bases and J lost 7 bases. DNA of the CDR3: TGTGCCAGTACCTTTAGAGCGGGAGGTGGGAATGAGCAGTTCTTC. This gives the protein CASTFRAGGGNEQFF.

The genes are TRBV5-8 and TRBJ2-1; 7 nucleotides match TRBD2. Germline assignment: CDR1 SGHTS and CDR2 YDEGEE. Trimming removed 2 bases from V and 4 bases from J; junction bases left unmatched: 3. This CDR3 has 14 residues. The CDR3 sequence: CASSFGGSYNEQFF. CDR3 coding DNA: TGTGCCAGCAGCTTCGGGGGGAGTTACAATGAGCAGTTCTTC.

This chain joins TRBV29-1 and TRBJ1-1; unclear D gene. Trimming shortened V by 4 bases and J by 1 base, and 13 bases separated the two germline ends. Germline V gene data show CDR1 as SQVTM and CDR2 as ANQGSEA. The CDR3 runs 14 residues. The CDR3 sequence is CSVGPAEGNTEAFF. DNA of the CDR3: TGCAGCGTTGGACCTGCGGAGGGGAACACTGAAGCTTTCTTT.

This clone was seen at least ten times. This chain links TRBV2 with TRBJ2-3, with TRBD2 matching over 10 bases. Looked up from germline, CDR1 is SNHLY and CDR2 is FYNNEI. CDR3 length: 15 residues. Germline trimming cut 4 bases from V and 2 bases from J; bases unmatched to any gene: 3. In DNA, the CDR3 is TGTGCCAGCAGTGGGACTAGCGGCCCCACAGATACGCAGTATTTT. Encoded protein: CASSGTSGPTDTQYF. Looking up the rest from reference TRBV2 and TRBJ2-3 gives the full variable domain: EPEVTQTPSHQVTQMGQEVILRCVPISNHLYFYWYRQILGQKVEFLVSFYNNEISEKSEIFDDQFSVERPDGSNFTLKIRSTKLEDSAMYFCASSGTSGPTDTQYFGPGTRLTVL.

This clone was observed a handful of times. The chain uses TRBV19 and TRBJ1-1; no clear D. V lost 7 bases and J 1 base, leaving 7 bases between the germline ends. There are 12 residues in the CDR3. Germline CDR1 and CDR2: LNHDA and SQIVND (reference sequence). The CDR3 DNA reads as TGTGCCAGTATAGAACCGAACACTGAAGCTTTCTTT. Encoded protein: CASIEPNTEAFF. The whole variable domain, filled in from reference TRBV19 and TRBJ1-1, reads DGGITQSPKYLFRKEGQNVTLSCEQNLNHDAMYWYRQDPGQGLRLIYYSQIVNDFQKGDIAEGYSVSREKKESFPLTVTSAQKNPTAFYLCASIEPNTEAFFGQGTRLTVV.

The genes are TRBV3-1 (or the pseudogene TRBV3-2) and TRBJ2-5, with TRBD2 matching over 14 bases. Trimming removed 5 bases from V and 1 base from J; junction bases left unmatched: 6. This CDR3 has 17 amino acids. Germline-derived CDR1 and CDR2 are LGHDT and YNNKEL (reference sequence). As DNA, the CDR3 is TGTGCCAGCAGCTCCGGGACTAGCGGGAGAATCCAAGAGACCCAGTACTTC. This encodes CASSSGTSGRIQETQYF.

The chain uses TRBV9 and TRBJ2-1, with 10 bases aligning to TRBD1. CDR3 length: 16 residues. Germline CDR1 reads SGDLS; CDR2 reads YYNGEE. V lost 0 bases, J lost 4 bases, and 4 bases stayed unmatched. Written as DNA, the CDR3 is TGTGCCAGCAGCGTAGGGGGGACAGGGGCATACAATGAGCAGTTCTTC. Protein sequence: CASSVGGTGAYNEQFF.

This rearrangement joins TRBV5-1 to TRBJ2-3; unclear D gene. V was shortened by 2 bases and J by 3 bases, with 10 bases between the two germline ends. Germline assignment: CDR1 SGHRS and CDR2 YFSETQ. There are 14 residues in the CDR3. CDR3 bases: TGCGCCAGCAGCTTCAAATCAGTTACAGATACGCAGTATTTT. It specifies CASSFKSVTDTQYF. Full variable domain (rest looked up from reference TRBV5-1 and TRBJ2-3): KAGVTQTPRYLIKTRGQQVTLSCSPISGHRSVSWYQQTPGQGLQFLFEYFSETQRNKGNFPGRFSGRQFSNSRSEMNVSTLELGDSALYLCASSFKSVTDTQYFGPGTRLTVL.

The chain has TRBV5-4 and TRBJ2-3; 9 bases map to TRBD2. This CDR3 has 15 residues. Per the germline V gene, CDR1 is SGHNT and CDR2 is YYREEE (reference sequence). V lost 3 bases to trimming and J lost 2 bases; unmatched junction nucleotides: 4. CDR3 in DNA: TGTGCCAGCAGCTCAGCGGGGGGTTACACAGATACGCAGTATTTT. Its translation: CASSSAGGYTDTQYF. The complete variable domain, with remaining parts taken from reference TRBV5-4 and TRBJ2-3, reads ETGVTQSPTHLIKTRGQQVTLRCSSQSGHNTVSWYQQALGQGPQFIFQYYREEENGRGNFPPRFSGLQFPNYSSELNVNALELDDSALYLCASSSAGGYTDTQYFGPGTRLTVL.

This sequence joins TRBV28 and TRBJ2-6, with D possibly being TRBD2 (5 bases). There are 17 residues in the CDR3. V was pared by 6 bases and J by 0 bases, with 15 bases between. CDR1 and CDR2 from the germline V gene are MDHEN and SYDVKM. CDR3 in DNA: TGTGCCAGCAGACACGGACGGGGATCCTCTGGGGCCAACGTCCTGACTTTC. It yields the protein CASRHGRGSSGANVLTF.

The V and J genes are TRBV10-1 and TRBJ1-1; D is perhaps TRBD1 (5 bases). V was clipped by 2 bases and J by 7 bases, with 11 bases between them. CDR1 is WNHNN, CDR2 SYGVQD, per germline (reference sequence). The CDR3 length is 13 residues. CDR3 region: CASSERQGDEAFF. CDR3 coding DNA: TGCGCCAGCAGTGAGAGGCAGGGCGATGAAGCTTTCTTT.

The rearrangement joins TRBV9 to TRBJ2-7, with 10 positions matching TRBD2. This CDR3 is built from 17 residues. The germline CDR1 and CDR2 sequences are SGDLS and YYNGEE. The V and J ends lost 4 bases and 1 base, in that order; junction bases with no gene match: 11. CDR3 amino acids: CASSPLPQRGGSYEQYF. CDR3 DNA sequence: TGTGCCAGCAGCCCCCTCCCCCAGCGGGGGGGTTCCTACGAGCAGTACTTC.

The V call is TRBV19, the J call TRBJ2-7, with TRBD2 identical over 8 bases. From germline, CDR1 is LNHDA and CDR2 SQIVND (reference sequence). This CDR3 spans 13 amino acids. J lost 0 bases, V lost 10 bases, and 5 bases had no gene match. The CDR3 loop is CATGRASSYEQYF. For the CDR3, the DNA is TGTGCCACCGGGAGGGCCAGCTCCTACGAGCAGTACTTC.

The DNA of the CDR3 is TGTGCCAGCAGCCCATCCGGGACACGGAGCGAGCAGTACTTC. Its protein product is CASSPSGTRSEQYF. The V and J genes are TRBV7-9 and TRBJ2-7; tentative D call: TRBD1 (6 bases). The germline V gene has CDR1 SEHNR and CDR2 FQNEAQ (reference sequence). The CDR3 loop spans 14 amino acids. Trimming removed 5 bases from V and 6 bases from J, with 17 bases in between.

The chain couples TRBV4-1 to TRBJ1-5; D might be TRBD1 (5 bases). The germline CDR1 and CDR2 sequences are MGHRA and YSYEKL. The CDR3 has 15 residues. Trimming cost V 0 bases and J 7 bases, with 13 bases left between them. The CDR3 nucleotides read TGCGCCAGCAGCCAAGAGGGGCAGGTTGGGCAGCCCCAGCATTTT. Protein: CASSQEGQVGQPQHF.

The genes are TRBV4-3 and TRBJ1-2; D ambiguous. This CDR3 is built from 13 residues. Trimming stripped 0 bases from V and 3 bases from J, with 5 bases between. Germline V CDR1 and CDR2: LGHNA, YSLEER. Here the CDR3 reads CASSQDSDYGYTF. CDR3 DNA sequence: TGCGCCAGCAGCCAAGATTCAGACTATGGCTACACCTTC.

CDR3 bases: TGTGCCAGCAGCCAAGAGGAACAGGGGCTTAATCAGCCCCAGCATTTT. It codes for CASSQEEQGLNQPQHF. The V gene is TRBV3-1 (or the pseudogene TRBV3-2), the J gene TRBJ1-5; TRBD1 aligns across 7 bases. V was pared by 0 bases and J by 4 bases, with 6 bases of the junction left unmatched. This CDR3 comprises 16 residues. Germline lookup yields CDR1 LGHDT and CDR2 YNNKEL (reference sequence).

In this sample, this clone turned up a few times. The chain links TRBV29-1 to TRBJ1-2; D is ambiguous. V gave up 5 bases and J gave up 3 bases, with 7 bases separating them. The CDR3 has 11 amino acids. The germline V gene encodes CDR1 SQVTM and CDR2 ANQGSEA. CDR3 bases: TGCAGCGTTCAAGGGCACTATGGCTACACCTTC. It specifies CSVQGHYGYTF. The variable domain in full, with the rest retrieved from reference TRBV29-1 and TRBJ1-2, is SAVISQKPSRDICQRGTSLTIQCQVDSQVTMMFWYRQQPGQSLTLIATANQGSEATYESGFVIDKFPISRPNLTFSTLTVSNMSPEDSSIYLCSVQGHYGYTFGSGTRLTVV.

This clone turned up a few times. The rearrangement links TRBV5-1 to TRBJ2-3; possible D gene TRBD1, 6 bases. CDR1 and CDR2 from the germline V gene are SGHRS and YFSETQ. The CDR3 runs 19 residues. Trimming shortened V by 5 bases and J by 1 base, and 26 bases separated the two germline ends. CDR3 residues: CASRNRDTSFLRRTDTQYF. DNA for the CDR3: TGCGCCAGCAGGAACCGGGACACAAGTTTTCTCAGGCGCACAGATACGCAGTATTTT.

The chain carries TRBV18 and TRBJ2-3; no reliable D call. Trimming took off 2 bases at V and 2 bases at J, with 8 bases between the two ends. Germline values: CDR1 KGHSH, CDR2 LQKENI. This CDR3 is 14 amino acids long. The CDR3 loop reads CASSPVRSTDTQYF. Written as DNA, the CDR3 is TGTGCCAGCTCACCAGTTCGGTCCACAGATACGCAGTATTTT.

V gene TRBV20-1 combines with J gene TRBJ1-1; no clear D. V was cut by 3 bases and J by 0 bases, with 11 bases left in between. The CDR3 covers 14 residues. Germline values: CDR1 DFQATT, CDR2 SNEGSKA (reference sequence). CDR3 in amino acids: CSASSENLNTEAFF. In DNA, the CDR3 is TGCAGTGCTAGTTCTGAGAACCTGAACACTGAAGCTTTCTTT.

In DNA form, the CDR3 reads TGTGCCAGCAAACAGAACACTGAAGCTTTCTTT. It specifies CASKQNTEAFF. This chain connects TRBV6-5 to TRBJ1-1; D is undetermined. The V and J ends lost 7 bases and 1 base respectively, with 4 bases between them. CDR1 and CDR2 (germline): MNHEY, SVGAGI. The CDR3 is 11 residues long.

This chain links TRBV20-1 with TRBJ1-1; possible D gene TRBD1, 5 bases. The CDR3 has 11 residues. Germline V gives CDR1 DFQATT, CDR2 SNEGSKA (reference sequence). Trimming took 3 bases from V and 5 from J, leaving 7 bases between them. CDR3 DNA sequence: TGCAGTGCTAGGAAGGGGACTGAAGCTTTCTTT. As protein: CSARKGTEAFF.

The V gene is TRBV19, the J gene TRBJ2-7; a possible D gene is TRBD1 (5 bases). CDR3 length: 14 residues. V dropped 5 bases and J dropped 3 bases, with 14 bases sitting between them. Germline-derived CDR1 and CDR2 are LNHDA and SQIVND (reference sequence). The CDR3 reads CASSQPDQGYEQYF. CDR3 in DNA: TGTGCCAGTAGTCAACCAGACCAGGGCTACGAGCAGTACTTC.

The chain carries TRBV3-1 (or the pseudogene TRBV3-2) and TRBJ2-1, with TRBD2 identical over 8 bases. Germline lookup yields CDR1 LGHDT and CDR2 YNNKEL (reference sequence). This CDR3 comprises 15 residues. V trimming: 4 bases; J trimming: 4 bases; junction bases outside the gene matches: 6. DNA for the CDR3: TGTGCCAGCAGCCCGGATAGCGGGGATTACAATGAGCAGTTCTTC. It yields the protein CASSPDSGDYNEQFF.

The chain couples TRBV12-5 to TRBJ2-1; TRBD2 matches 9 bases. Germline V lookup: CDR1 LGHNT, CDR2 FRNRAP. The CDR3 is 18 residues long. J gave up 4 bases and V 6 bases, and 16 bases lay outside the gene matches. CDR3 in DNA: TGTGCTAGTGGCCGCTTCCTTTCGGCGGGGGGGCTGTACAATGAGCAGTTCTTC. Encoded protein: CASGRFLSAGGLYNEQFF.